The rows below give T cell receptor beta chains drawn from one sample of a study of blood T cell repertoires in COVID-19. Using immunoSEQ multiplex PCR, the repertoire was profiled, and TCRdb retains in-frame clones only, with some absent. This table holds approximately 85,000 clones, about 85% found once. Sequenced input: peripheral blood. The receptor source for this set is a woman in her 70s with active or convalescent COVID-19. CDR3s include the opening cysteine and the closing phenylalanine or tryptophan. D genes are given only for firm matches.

cdr3_aa: CASSSTGNEQYF
d_call: TRBD1
j_call: TRBJ2-7
v_call: TRBV5-1

cdr3_aa: CASRADRVTGELFF
d_call: TRBD1
j_call: TRBJ2-2
v_call: TRBV6-5

cdr3_aa: CATSSRSRGQEKLFF
d_call: TRBD1
j_call: TRBJ1-4
v_call: TRBV15

cdr3_aa: CSVSSGDGNTIYF
d_call: .
j_call: TRBJ1-3
v_call: TRBV29-1

cdr3_aa: CASSLSGQTKLFF
d_call: .
j_call: TRBJ1-4
v_call: TRBV7-8

cdr3_aa: CASNDPAGGSGNTIYF
d_call: TRBD1
j_call: TRBJ1-3
v_call: TRBV5-4

cdr3_aa: CASSLFTSGGASVGHNEQFF
d_call: TRBD2
j_call: TRBJ2-1
v_call: TRBV5-1

cdr3_aa: CASSQAAGSPYEQYF
d_call: .
j_call: TRBJ2-7
v_call: TRBV4-1

cdr3_aa: CASSEESLVNEQFF
d_call: .
j_call: TRBJ2-1
v_call: TRBV6-1

cdr3_aa: CASSPAAGNSPLHF
d_call: .
j_call: TRBJ1-6
v_call: TRBV5-5

cdr3_aa: CSVEDTGRENGIF
d_call: .
j_call: TRBJ1-1
v_call: TRBV29-1

cdr3_aa: CASSLERGGGTDTQYF
d_call: .
j_call: TRBJ2-3
v_call: TRBV5-1

cdr3_aa: CASSWIRTSGGAQYF
d_call: TRBD2
j_call: TRBJ2-5
v_call: TRBV6-5

cdr3_aa: CASSSATGLTDTQYF
d_call: .
j_call: TRBJ2-3
v_call: TRBV28

cdr3_aa: CASSPTPDSASYGYTF
d_call: .
j_call: TRBJ1-2
v_call: TRBV18

cdr3_aa: CASSLNRGGGTEAFF
d_call: TRBD1
j_call: TRBJ1-1
v_call: TRBV5-6

cdr3_aa: CASSHGTSGANEQFF
d_call: TRBD2
j_call: TRBJ2-1
v_call: TRBV7-2

cdr3_aa: CASSSTGSNQPQHF
d_call: .
j_call: TRBJ1-5
v_call: TRBV6-2/TRBV6-3

cdr3_aa: CASSETGASGNTIYF
d_call: .
j_call: TRBJ1-3
v_call: TRBV6-1

cdr3_aa: CASSSGQQNYGYTF
d_call: TRBD1
j_call: TRBJ1-2
v_call: TRBV5-4

cdr3_aa: CASSEWTGGYEQYF
d_call: TRBD1
j_call: TRBJ2-7
v_call: TRBV10-1

cdr3_aa: CASSPIGGQRYSNQPQHF
d_call: TRBD1
j_call: TRBJ1-5
v_call: TRBV19

cdr3_aa: CASTKGPGGLATEAFF
d_call: .
j_call: TRBJ1-1
v_call: TRBV9

cdr3_aa: CASSLARQPQHF
d_call: .
j_call: TRBJ1-5
v_call: TRBV12-3/TRBV12-4

cdr3_aa: CASNPWGGGTYNEQFF
d_call: TRBD2
j_call: TRBJ2-1
v_call: TRBV7-2

cdr3_aa: CASSFRQGKKETQYF
d_call: TRBD1
j_call: TRBJ2-5
v_call: TRBV5-6

cdr3_aa: CAISERGTKNSPLHF
d_call: .
j_call: TRBJ1-6
v_call: TRBV10-3

cdr3_aa: CASSYSGTGGNQPQHF
d_call: TRBD1
j_call: TRBJ1-5
v_call: TRBV6-6

cdr3_aa: CASSSPNTEAFF
d_call: .
j_call: TRBJ1-1
v_call: TRBV5-1

cdr3_aa: CASSQNFGTGEKLFF
d_call: TRBD1
j_call: TRBJ1-4
v_call: TRBV4-3

cdr3_aa: CASSFVLQGAADTQYF
d_call: TRBD1
j_call: TRBJ2-3
v_call: TRBV7-2

cdr3_aa: CASSYSISQGRSYYEQYF
d_call: .
j_call: TRBJ2-7
v_call: TRBV6-2/TRBV6-3

cdr3_aa: CASSPERTSNYGYTF
d_call: .
j_call: TRBJ1-2
v_call: TRBV18

cdr3_aa: CAILSLTSYNEQFF
d_call: .
j_call: TRBJ2-1
v_call: TRBV24-1

cdr3_aa: CASSLGGDGANVLTF
d_call: TRBD2
j_call: TRBJ2-6
v_call: TRBV28

cdr3_aa: CASSYTPGGGYTF
d_call: TRBD1
j_call: TRBJ1-2
v_call: TRBV6-5

cdr3_aa: CASSFRAGNQETQYF
d_call: TRBD2
j_call: TRBJ2-5
v_call: TRBV7-2

cdr3_aa: CASSPRTGGTQLYSNQPQHF
d_call: TRBD1
j_call: TRBJ1-5
v_call: TRBV7-8

cdr3_aa: CASSPAELVYGYTF
d_call: .
j_call: TRBJ1-2
v_call: TRBV7-2

cdr3_aa: CATSDSSEGGNTIYF
d_call: .
j_call: TRBJ1-3
v_call: TRBV24-1

cdr3_aa: CASSFTGSKVNTEAFF
d_call: .
j_call: TRBJ1-1
v_call: TRBV5-5